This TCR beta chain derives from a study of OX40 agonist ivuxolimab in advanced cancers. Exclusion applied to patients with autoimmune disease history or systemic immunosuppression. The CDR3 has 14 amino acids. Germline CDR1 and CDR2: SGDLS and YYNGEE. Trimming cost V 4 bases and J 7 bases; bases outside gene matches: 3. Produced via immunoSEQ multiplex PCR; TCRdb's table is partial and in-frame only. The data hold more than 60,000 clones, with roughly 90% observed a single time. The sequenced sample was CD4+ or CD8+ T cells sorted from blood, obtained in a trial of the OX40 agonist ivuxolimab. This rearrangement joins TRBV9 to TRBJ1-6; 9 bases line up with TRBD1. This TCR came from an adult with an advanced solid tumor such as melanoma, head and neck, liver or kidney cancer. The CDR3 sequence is CASSTTGGNSPLHF. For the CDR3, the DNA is TGTGCCAGCAGCACGACAGGGGGGAATTCACCCCTCCACTTT.